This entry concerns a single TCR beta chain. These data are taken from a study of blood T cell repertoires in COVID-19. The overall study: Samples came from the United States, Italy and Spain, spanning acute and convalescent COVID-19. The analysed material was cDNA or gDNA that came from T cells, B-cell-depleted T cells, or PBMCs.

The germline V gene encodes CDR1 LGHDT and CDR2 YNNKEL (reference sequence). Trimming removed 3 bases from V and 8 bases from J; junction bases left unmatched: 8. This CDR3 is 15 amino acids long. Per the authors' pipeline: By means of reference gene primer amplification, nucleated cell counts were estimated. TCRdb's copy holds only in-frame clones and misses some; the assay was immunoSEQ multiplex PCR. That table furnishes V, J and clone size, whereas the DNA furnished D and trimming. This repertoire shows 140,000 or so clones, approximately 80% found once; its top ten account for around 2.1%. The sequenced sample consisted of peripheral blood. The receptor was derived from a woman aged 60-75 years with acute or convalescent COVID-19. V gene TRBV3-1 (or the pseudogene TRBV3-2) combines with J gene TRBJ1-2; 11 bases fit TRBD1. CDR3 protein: CASSQMGTGGSGYTF. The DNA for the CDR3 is TGTGCCAGCAGCCAGATGGGGACAGGGGGGAGCGGCTACACCTTC.